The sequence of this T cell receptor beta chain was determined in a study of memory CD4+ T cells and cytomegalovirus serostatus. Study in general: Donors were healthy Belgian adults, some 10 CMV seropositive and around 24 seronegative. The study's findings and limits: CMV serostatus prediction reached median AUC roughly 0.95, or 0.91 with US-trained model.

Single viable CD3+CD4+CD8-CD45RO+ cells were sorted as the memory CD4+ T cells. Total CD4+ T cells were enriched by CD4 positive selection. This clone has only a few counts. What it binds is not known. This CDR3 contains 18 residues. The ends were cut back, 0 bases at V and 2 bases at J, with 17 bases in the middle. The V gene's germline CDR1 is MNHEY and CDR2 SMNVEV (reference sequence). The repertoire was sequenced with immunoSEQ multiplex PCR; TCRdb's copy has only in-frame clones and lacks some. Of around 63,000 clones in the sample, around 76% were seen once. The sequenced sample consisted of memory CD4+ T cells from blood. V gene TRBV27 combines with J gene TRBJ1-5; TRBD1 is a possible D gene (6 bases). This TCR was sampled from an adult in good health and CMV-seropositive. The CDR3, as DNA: TGTGCCAGCAGTTTATCGTCTGGTCGGGGGGCGGGCAATCAGCCCCAGCATTTT. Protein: CASSLSSGRGAGNQPQHF.